The entry below gives a single TCR beta chain sequence along with its context. The data are from a study of technical replicates of blood from several donors. Profiled with immunoSEQ multiplex PCR; TCRdb holds only in-frame clones, not every one. The sample lists approximately 70,000 clones; roughly nine tenths were seen once. Germline CDR1 MNHEY, CDR2 SMNVEV (reference sequence). V was shortened by 0 bases and J by 6 bases, with 9 bases between the two germline ends. CDR3 length: 14 residues. The specimen sequenced was T cells isolated from PBMCs. The V gene is TRBV27, the J gene TRBJ1-5, with D possibly TRBD1 on 5 matching bases. The sequence was obtained from a human donor in good health. CDR3 sequence reads: CASSLSDSSQPQHF. For the CDR3, the DNA is TGTGCCAGCAGTTTATCAGACAGTAGTCAGCCCCAGCATTTT.